The present T cell receptor (beta chain) was sequenced within a study of a mutant IDH1 vaccine in newly diagnosed glioma. Study context: Mean patient age was about 40 years; about 60% were male and approximately 40% female. Former treatment meant radiotherapy, temozolomide, or both; the majority had gotten both.

The germline V gene encodes CDR1 KGHSH and CDR2 LQKENI. The CDR3 extends over 13 amino acids. After removal of 3 bases from V and 6 bases from J, the junction contained 2 bases not matched to a gene. Only in-frame clones appear in the TCRdb table, and some are missing; sequencing was by immunoSEQ multiplex PCR. This sample has about 24,000 clones, with roughly 85% found just once. The time point: week 11, during vaccination. Topical imiquimod accompanied each vaccine dose, which consisted of 300 ug of mutant IDH1 20-mer peptide. This clone appeared once. As yet, its antigen is unknown. This clonotype originated in a man aged 35-49 years with glioma. V usage is TRBV18 and J usage is TRBJ2-1, with 7 bases fitting TRBD2. The source material was PBMCs, sampled from a glioma patient whose treatment included an IDH1 peptide vaccine. The CDR3, as DNA: TGTGCCAGCTCACCGGGGAGGGGCAATGAGCAGTTCTTC. Protein: CASSPGRGNEQFF.